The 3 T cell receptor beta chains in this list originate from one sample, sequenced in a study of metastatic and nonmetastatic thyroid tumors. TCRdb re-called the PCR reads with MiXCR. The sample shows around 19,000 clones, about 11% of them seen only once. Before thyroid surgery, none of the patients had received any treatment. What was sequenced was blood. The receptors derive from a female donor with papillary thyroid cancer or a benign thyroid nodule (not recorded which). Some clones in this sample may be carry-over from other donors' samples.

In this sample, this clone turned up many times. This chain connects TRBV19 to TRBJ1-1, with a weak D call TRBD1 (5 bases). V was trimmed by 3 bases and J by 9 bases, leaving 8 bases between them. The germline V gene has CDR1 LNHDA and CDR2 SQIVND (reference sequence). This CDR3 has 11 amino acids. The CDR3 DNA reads TGTGCCAGTAGTATCAGGGCGCAAGCTTTCTTT. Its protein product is CASSIRAQAFF.

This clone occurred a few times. The CDR3 loop is CASSFTSSGDNEQFF. The CDR3 DNA follows: TGTGCCAGCAGTTTTACTAGCTCGGGAGACAATGAGCAGTTCTTC. V is TRBV27 and J is TRBJ2-1; D is perhaps TRBD2 (6 bases). Germline V lookup: CDR1 MNHEY, CDR2 SMNVEV (reference sequence). The CDR3 runs to 15 residues. Trimming left V 3 bases short and J 5 bases short, with 14 bases between.

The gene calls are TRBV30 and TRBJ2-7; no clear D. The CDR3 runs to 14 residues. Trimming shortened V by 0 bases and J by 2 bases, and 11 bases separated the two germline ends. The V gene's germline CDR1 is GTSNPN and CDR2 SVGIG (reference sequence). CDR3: CAWSVRSGPYEQYF. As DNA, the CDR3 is TGTGCCTGGAGTGTACGATCGGGCCCCTACGAGCAGTACTTC.